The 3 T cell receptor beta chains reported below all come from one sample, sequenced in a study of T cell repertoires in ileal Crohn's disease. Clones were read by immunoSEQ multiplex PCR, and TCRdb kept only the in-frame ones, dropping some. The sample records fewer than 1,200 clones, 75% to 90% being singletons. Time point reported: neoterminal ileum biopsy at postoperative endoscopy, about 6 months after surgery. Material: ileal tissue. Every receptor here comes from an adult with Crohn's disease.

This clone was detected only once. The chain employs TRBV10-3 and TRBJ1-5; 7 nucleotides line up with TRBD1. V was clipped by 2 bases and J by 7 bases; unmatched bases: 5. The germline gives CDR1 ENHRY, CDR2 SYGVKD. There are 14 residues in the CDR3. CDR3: CAISEAGGRQPQHF. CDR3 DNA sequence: TGTGCCATCAGTGAGGCAGGGGGTCGGCAGCCCCAGCATTTT.

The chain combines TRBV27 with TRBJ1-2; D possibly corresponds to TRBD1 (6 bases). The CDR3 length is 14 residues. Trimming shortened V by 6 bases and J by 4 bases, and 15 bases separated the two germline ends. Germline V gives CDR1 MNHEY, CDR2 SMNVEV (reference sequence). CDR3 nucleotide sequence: TGTGCCAGCAGGCCTATTGGACAGATCTATGGCTACACCTTC. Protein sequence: CASRPIGQIYGYTF.

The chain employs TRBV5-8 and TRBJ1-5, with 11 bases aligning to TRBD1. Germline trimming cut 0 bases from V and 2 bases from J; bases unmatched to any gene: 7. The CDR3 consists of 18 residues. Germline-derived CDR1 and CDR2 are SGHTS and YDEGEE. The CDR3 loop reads CASSLGTGGGWGNQPQHF. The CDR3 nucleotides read TGTGCCAGCAGCTTGGGGACAGGGGGCGGGTGGGGCAATCAGCCCCAGCATTTT.